This passage covers 3 T cell receptor beta chains from one sample sequenced in a study of shared T cell receptors in the human thymus (dated by TCRdb to 2020 to 2022). Library preparation used the immunoSEQ multiplex PCR assay. Held by TCRdb, this immuneACCESS table contains in-frame sequences only and omits some clones. Under half of the omission traces to an unresolved V gene where checked; the cause of the rest is unknown. Recorded for this sample are hundreds of thousands of clones; around 87% of them occurred a single time. The top ten clones comprise just under 0.0095% of the sample. These sequences were also reported in another study, on human thymus T cells.

The sample taken for sequencing was thymocytes. The source is a boy in the first two years of life with a congenital heart defect. Donor details come from another sample of the same person, matched by shared clones.

The chain is built from TRBV27 and TRBJ2-1; 7 bases map to TRBD1. Germline CDR1 is MNHEY and CDR2 is SMNVEV (reference sequence). This CDR3 region has 18 residues. Trimming at V came to 4 bases and at J to 4 bases, leaving 16 bases not matched to a gene. In DNA, the CDR3 is TGTGCCAGCAGTTCCGACCAACCTTGGACAGGATCTTACAATGAGCAGTTCTTC. This encodes CASSSDQPWTGSYNEQFF.

J is TRBJ2-7 and V is TRBV19; 7 bases match TRBD2. Looked up from germline, CDR1 is LNHDA and CDR2 is SQIVND (reference sequence). The J segment lost 5 bases and the V segment lost 5 bases, leaving 12 bases of the junction unmatched. CDR3 length: 15 amino acids. The CDR3 region has the DNA TGTGCCAGTAGTCCCGGGACGCCGCGGGGGAACGAGCAGTACTTC. This translates into CASSPGTPRGNEQYF.

This clone was seen just once. This sequence joins TRBV5-1 and TRBJ2-7, with 10 nucleotides matching TRBD2. V shed 2 bases, J shed 4 bases, and the junction held 3 bases outside the gene matches. This CDR3 is 14 amino acids long. Germline assignment: CDR1 SGHRS and CDR2 YFSETQ. The CDR3 coding sequence is TGCGCCAGCAGCTTAACTAGCGGGGAGTACGAGCAGTACTTC. Translating it yields CASSLTSGEYEQYF.